The 5 T cell receptor beta chains below come from one sample, sequenced in a study of blood T cell repertoires in COVID-19. Sequenced by immunoSEQ multiplex PCR; TCRdb stores in-frame clones only, minus some. The table has some 260,000 clones, about 81% seen once. Source material: PBMCs or T cells enriched from blood (not recorded which). These receptors all come from a man younger than 40 with acute COVID-19.

This clone was recorded once. The chain combines TRBV11-3 with TRBJ1-6, with a tentative D call TRBD1 (5 bases). Germline loops: CDR1 SGHNT, CDR2 YENEEA. The germline V and J ends were trimmed by 2 bases and 6 bases, with 8 bases remaining between them. CDR3 length: 14 residues. DNA of the CDR3: TGTGCCAGCAGCTTACGGCAGGGTAATTCACCCCTCCACTTT. It yields the protein CASSLRQGNSPLHF.

This chain connects TRBV24-1 to TRBJ2-1, with 11 bases matching TRBD2. The CDR3 sequence is 15 residues long. Trimming at V came to 6 bases and at J to 7 bases, leaving 7 bases not matched to a gene. The germline V gene encodes CDR1 KGHDR and CDR2 SFDVKD. The CDR3 nucleotides are TGTGCCACCAGTATGGTAACTAGCGGGAGTAATGAGCAGTTCTTC. Protein sequence: CATSMVTSGSNEQFF.

J is TRBJ2-7 and V is TRBV28; TRBD2 agrees at 11 bases. The CDR3 runs 15 residues. Trimming at V came to 1 base and at J to 3 bases, leaving 2 bases not matched to a gene. In germline, CDR1 is MDHEN, CDR2 SYDVKM. This CDR3 is CASSLSSGGFYEQYV. The CDR3 region has the DNA TGTGCCAGCAGTTTATCTAGCGGGGGGTTCTACGAGCAGTACGTC.

The V and J genes are TRBV5-6 and TRBJ1-1; D not resolved. CDR3 length: 17 amino acids. Trimming stripped 4 bases from V and 0 bases from J, with 19 bases between. In germline, CDR1 is SGHDT, CDR2 YYEEEE. This chain's CDR3 is CASSPDGRTVMNTEAFF. Written as DNA, the CDR3 is TGTGCCAGCAGCCCGGATGGGAGAACAGTCATGAACACTGAAGCTTTCTTT.

The chain employs TRBV27 and TRBJ2-4; D remains ambiguous. Trimming pared 3 bases from V and 2 bases from J, leaving 8 bases between. This CDR3 is 14 amino acids long. The germline CDR1 and CDR2 sequences are MNHEY and SMNVEV (reference sequence). CDR3 amino acids: CASSLRSSKNIQYF. The CDR3 bases are TGTGCCAGCAGTTTGAGGAGTTCCAAAAACATTCAGTACTTC.